The 29 T cell receptor beta chains in this list originate from one sample, sequenced in a study of T cell responses to AZD1222 COVID-19 vaccine. The assay was immunoSEQ multiplex PCR, and TCRdb's table has in-frame clones only and misses some. The data show about 130,000 clones, about 85% seen once. Sequencing used peripheral blood, obtained on day 0 of AZD1222 vaccination. These receptor sequences come from an adult in good health.

The V and J genes are TRBV7-9 and TRBJ2-2, with TRBD2 identical over 14 bases. Germline CDR1 and CDR2: SEHNR and FQNEAQ (reference sequence). This CDR3 comprises 17 residues. With 5 bases clipped from V and 7 bases from J, the junction kept 9 bases outside the gene matches. CDR3 bases: TGTGCCAGCAGCCCCCTGACTAGCGGGGGGGAAGGCGGGGAGCTGTTTTTT. Translated, it gives CASSPLTSGGEGGELFF.

The chain is built from TRBV12-3 or TRBV12-4 and TRBJ1-2; possibly TRBD1 for D (6 bases). The CDR3 is made up of 13 amino acids. Trimming cost V 6 bases and J 3 bases, with 11 bases left between them. In DNA, the CDR3 is TGTGCCAGCAGCCCAAGACAGGACTATGGCTACACCTTC. Protein: CASSPRQDYGYTF.

The chain employs TRBV6-5 and TRBJ1-2, with 7 bases identical to TRBD1. CDR3 length equals 15 residues. Germline CDR1 reads MNHEY; CDR2 reads SVGAGI. Trimming cost V 3 bases and J 5 bases; bases outside gene matches: 9. This CDR3 reads CASSYLAGQLYGYTF. DNA of the CDR3: TGTGCCAGCAGTTATCTGGCGGGACAGCTTTATGGCTACACCTTC.

This rearrangement joins TRBV7-9 to TRBJ2-5; D is unresolved. The CDR3 covers 11 residues. Germline values: CDR1 SEHNR, CDR2 FQNEAQ (reference sequence). The germline V and J ends were trimmed by 1 base and 7 bases, with 4 bases remaining between them. CDR3: CASSLDGTQYF. In nucleotides, the CDR3 is TGTGCCAGCAGCTTAGACGGGACCCAGTACTTC.

The rearrangement links TRBV5-5 to TRBJ2-7, with D uncertain. CDR1 and CDR2 (germline): SGHKS, YYEKEE (reference sequence). The CDR3 is made up of 13 amino acids. Trimming stripped 5 bases from V and 1 base from J, with 10 bases between. CDR3 in DNA: TGTGCCAGCAGACCCCAAAGATCCTACGAGCAGTACTTC. Residues: CASRPQRSYEQYF.

The V and J genes are TRBV18 and TRBJ2-1; no definite D call. V shed 4 bases and J shed 1 base, with 8 bases lying between them. This CDR3 spans 14 amino acids. The germline CDR1 and CDR2 sequences are KGHSH and LQKENI. CDR3: CASSLTRSYNEQFF. The CDR3 nucleotides are TGTGCCAGCTCACTCACCCGATCCTACAATGAGCAGTTCTTC. The variable domain in full, with the rest retrieved from reference TRBV18 and TRBJ2-1, is NAGVMQNPRHLVRRRGQEARLRCSPMKGHSHVYWYRQLPEEGLKFMVYLQKENIIDESGMPKERFSAEFPKEGPSILRIQQVVRGDSAAYFCASSLTRSYNEQFFGPGTRLTVL.

V and J are TRBV10-2 and TRBJ2-5; D is tentatively TRBD1 or TRBD2 (6 bases each). Trimming stripped 4 bases from V and 4 bases from J, with 16 bases between. The germline CDR1 and CDR2 sequences are WSHSY and SAAADI. The length of the CDR3 is 15 residues. The CDR3 here is CASSVGGPSLETQYF. The CDR3 coding sequence is TGCGCCAGCAGTGTAGGGGGGCCTAGCCTAGAGACCCAGTACTTC.

The chain combines TRBV25-1 with TRBJ2-2; no definite D call. The germline V gene has CDR1 MGHDK and CDR2 SYGVNS. V lost 1 base, J lost 1 base, and 7 bases lay in between. The CDR3 has 15 amino acids. The CDR3 coding sequence is TGTGCCAGCAGTGAATCCCGGTTGAACACCGGGGAGCTGTTTTTT. It encodes CASSESRLNTGELFF. Full variable domain (rest looked up from reference TRBV25-1 and TRBJ2-2): EADIYQTPRYLVIGTGKKITLECSQTMGHDKMYWYQQDPGMELHLIHYSYGVNSTEKGDLSSESTVSRIRTEHFPLTLESARPSHTSQYLCASSESRLNTGELFFGEGSRLTVL.

The chain has TRBV7-2 and TRBJ1-3, with 7 positions matching TRBD1. J gave up 4 bases and V 5 bases, and 14 bases lay outside the gene matches. The CDR3 consists of 17 residues. The germline V gene encodes CDR1 SGHTA and CDR2 FQGNSA. The DNA for the CDR3 is TGTGCCAGCAGCCCGACCTCCGGGACAGCGGGCGGAAACACCATATATTTT. Its translation: CASSPTSGTAGGNTIYF.

The V call is TRBV4-3, the J call TRBJ2-7, with 9 bases that match TRBD1. CDR3 length: 16 amino acids. V lost 0 bases to trimming and J lost 2 bases; unmatched junction nucleotides: 5. Germline V lookup: CDR1 LGHNA, CDR2 YSLEER. CDR3 nucleotides: TGCGCCAGCAGCCAAGATAGGACAGGGGTTCCCTACGAGCAGTACTTC. Translation gives CASSQDRTGVPYEQYF.

V gene TRBV5-5 combines with J gene TRBJ2-1, with 11 bases aligning to TRBD1. The CDR3 sequence is 13 residues long. Germline assignment: CDR1 SGHKS and CDR2 YYEKEE (reference sequence). The ends lost 4 bases at V and 9 bases at J; junction bases unmatched: 3. CDR3 nucleotide sequence: TGTGCCAGCAGCCGGACAGGGGGCAGTGAGCAGTTCTTC. This encodes CASSRTGGSEQFF.

The chain joins TRBV25-1 to TRBJ1-5; no definite D call. Trimming cost V 1 base and J 7 bases, with 20 bases left between them. The CDR3 covers 17 residues. Looked up from germline, CDR1 is MGHDK and CDR2 is SYGVNS. Written as DNA, the CDR3 is TGTGCCAGCAGTGAATGCTGCCGAGGAGGAGACGAACAGCCCCAGCATTTT. Its translation: CASSECCRGGDEQPQHF.

The J gene is TRBJ1-4, the V gene TRBV11-2; 10 bases align to TRBD1. V lost 2 bases, J lost 7 bases, and 4 bases stayed unmatched. Per germline, CDR1 SGHAT and CDR2 FQNNGV. The CDR3 contains 15 residues. The CDR3 loop is CASSLFGTGVEKLFF. CDR3 bases: TGTGCCAGCAGCTTATTCGGGACAGGGGTTGAAAAACTGTTTTTT.

The rearrangement links TRBV7-9 to TRBJ1-1; D may be TRBD1 (6 bases). V was clipped by 0 bases and J by 6 bases, with 14 bases between them. The CDR3 has 15 amino acids. Germline V lookup: CDR1 SEHNR, CDR2 FQNEAQ (reference sequence). DNA for the CDR3: TGTGCCAGCAGCTTAGCATCACAGGGCCCAGCTGAAGCTTTCTTT. Protein sequence: CASSLASQGPAEAFF.

The V call is TRBV5-4, the J call TRBJ2-5; 13 positions agree with TRBD2. CDR1 SGHNT and CDR2 YYREEE come from the germline V gene (reference sequence). CDR3 length: 18 amino acids. The ends lost 3 bases at V and 5 bases at J; junction bases unmatched: 13. The CDR3 DNA is TGTGCCAGCAGCTCCCTCTCTTCACTAGCGGGGGGGCCGGAGACCCAGTACTTC. It specifies CASSSLSSLAGGPETQYF.

The chain couples TRBV28 to TRBJ1-5, with D perhaps matching TRBD1 (6 bases). Deletions cut 5 bases from V and 2 bases from J, with 19 bases between. There are 17 residues in the CDR3. Germline loops: CDR1 MDHEN, CDR2 SYDVKM. The CDR3 sequence is CASSTPGQLSGNQPQHF. As DNA, the CDR3 is TGTGCCAGCAGTACCCCAGGACAGCTCTCAGGCAATCAGCCCCAGCATTTT.

This chain uses TRBV5-1 with TRBJ1-4, with 8 bases that match TRBD1. V gave up 4 bases and J gave up 5 bases; unmatched junction bases: 7. CDR1 and CDR2 (germline): SGHRS, YFSETQ. This CDR3 contains 15 residues. The CDR3 DNA reads as TGCGCCAGCAGCATATCAGGGGGCGCGAATGAAAAACTGTTTTTT. Translated, it gives CASSISGGANEKLFF.

This chain uses TRBV5-6 with TRBJ1-1, with a weak D call TRBD1 (5 bases). The CDR3 length is 13 residues. CDR1 and CDR2 (germline): SGHDT, YYEEEE. Trimming pared 1 base from V and 9 bases from J, leaving 13 bases between. CDR3 in DNA: TGTGCCAGCAGCTTGAGGGACCCGGGGCAAGCTTTCTTT. Its translation is CASSLRDPGQAFF.

The rearrangement uses TRBV12-3 or TRBV12-4 and TRBJ2-7, with D perhaps matching TRBD2 (6 bases). The ends were cut back, 6 bases at V and 3 bases at J, with 12 bases in the middle. This CDR3 region has 13 residues. CDR3 nucleotides: TGTGCCAGCAGCTCCGGACTAAACTACGAGCAGTACTTC. It translates to CASSSGLNYEQYF.

The chain employs TRBV6-5 and TRBJ2-2; weak D call: TRBD2 (6 bases). Per the germline V gene, CDR1 is MNHEY and CDR2 is SVGAGI. The CDR3 consists of 16 residues. Trimming removed 2 bases from V and 4 bases from J, with 14 bases in between. CDR3 bases: TGTGCCAGCAGTTACCGGCTCGGGGGAGGCACCGGGGAGCTGTTTTTT. It encodes CASSYRLGGGTGELFF.

The gene calls are TRBV29-1 and TRBJ2-1; D tentatively reads TRBD1 or TRBD2 (6 bases each). CDR3 length equals 12 residues. The V gene lost 7 bases and the J gene lost 10 bases, with 17 bases spanning the gap. Germline loops: CDR1 SQVTM, CDR2 ANQGSEA. CDR3 sequence reads: CSDSGAGGEQFF. As DNA, the CDR3 is TGCAGCGACAGTGGGGCCGGGGGCGAGCAGTTCTTC.

This sequence joins TRBV4-1 and TRBJ2-2, with D possibly called TRBD1 or TRBD2 (5 bases each). The V end was cut by 0 bases, the J end by 7 bases, with 21 bases between. The CDR3 runs 18 residues. Germline V gives CDR1 MGHRA, CDR2 YSYEKL. The CDR3 is CASSQESIPGPPRGELFF. The CDR3 bases are TGCGCCAGCAGCCAAGAGTCGATTCCGGGACCCCCGCGCGGGGAGCTGTTTTTT.

The chain uses TRBV30 and TRBJ1-1, with D possibly being TRBD1 (6 bases). Trimming removed 0 bases at V and 8 bases at J, with 22 bases between. Per the germline V gene, CDR1 is GTSNPN and CDR2 is SVGIG (reference sequence). The CDR3 runs to 16 residues. CDR3 bases: TGTGCCTGGAGTGTACCAACAGGGCGTGGGCGGTCGGAAGCTTTCTTT. Translated: CAWSVPTGRGRSEAFF.

The chain employs TRBV25-1 and TRBJ2-4; the D gene is possibly TRBD2 (6 bases). CDR1 MGHDK and CDR2 SYGVNS come from the germline V gene. The CDR3 spans 17 residues. V gave up 5 bases and J gave up 2 bases, with 19 bases separating them. The CDR3 DNA sequence: TGTGCCAGCAGTCCCTCCCAGGAGGGGACGCCCAAAAACATTCAGTACTTC. It is translated as CASSPSQEGTPKNIQYF. The full variable domain, rest sourced from reference TRBV25-1 and TRBJ2-4, is EADIYQTPRYLVIGTGKKITLECSQTMGHDKMYWYQQDPGMELHLIHYSYGVNSTEKGDLSSESTVSRIRTEHFPLTLESARPSHTSQYLCASSPSQEGTPKNIQYFGAGTRLSVL.

This chain uses TRBV7-9 with TRBJ2-1, with D perhaps matching TRBD1 (5 bases). Trimming cost V 1 base and J 6 bases, with 10 bases left between them. In germline, CDR1 is SEHNR, CDR2 FQNEAQ (reference sequence). The length of the CDR3 is 14 residues. CDR3 in DNA: TGTGCCAGCAGCTTAGTGACAGAAACCAATGAGCAGTTCTTC. Amino acids: CASSLVTETNEQFF.

The V gene is TRBV4-1, the J gene TRBJ2-2, with D tentatively TRBD1 (6 bases). The CDR3 runs to 15 residues. Trimming left V 4 bases short and J 2 bases short, with 11 bases between. Germline V gene data show CDR1 as MGHRA and CDR2 as YSYEKL. The CDR3 nucleotides are TGCGCCAGCAGCCCGGACAGTCTCAACACCGGGGAGCTGTTTTTT. Translated, it gives CASSPDSLNTGELFF.

The rearrangement links TRBV7-8 to TRBJ1-5; D ambiguous. Trimming left V 2 bases short and J 0 bases short, with 11 bases between. Per germline, CDR1 SGHVS and CDR2 FQNEAQ. The CDR3 runs to 16 residues. CDR3 bases: TGTGCCAGCAGCTTACTGGCAGGCAATAGCAATCAGCCCCAGCATTTT. It is translated as CASSLLAGNSNQPQHF.

This chain links TRBV7-3 with TRBJ2-2, with TRBD2 matching 9 bases. Germline CDR1 SGHTA, CDR2 FQGTGA. V was clipped by 5 bases and J by 15 bases; unmatched bases: 13. The CDR3 has 14 residues. The CDR3 loop is CASSPGTSPGSLFF. The CDR3 region has the DNA TGTGCCAGCAGCCCGGGGACTAGCCCGGGTTCGTTGTTTTTT.

This chain connects TRBV28 to TRBJ2-1, with D unclear. The CDR3 spans 15 residues. In germline, CDR1 is MDHEN, CDR2 SYDVKM. Trimming removed 2 bases from V and 6 bases from J, with 14 bases in between. CDR3: CASSLGSFLANEQFF. The CDR3, as DNA: TGTGCCAGCAGTTTAGGGTCCTTCCTGGCCAATGAGCAGTTCTTC.